This T cell receptor (beta chain) was identified during a study of shared clonotypes between healthy human individuals. Overall study context: CD4 naive and memory got three plates each, CD8 naive two, CD8 memory one.

With regard to this clone: No antigen is known for it.

This table comes from immunoSEQ multiplex PCR, and its TCRdb copy is limited to in-frame clones, with some not included. Of roughly 2,000,000 clones listed, about 95% were seen once; the top ten hold roughly 1.2%. Naive CD8 cells, CD45RO-negative and positively selected for CCR7, excluded terminally differentiated effector memory CD45RA+ cells. Study donors comprised healthy, HIV-negative adults devoid of recent acute infection or vaccination. V was pared by 0 bases and J by 5 bases, with 7 bases between. Germline V gene lookup returns CDR1 KGHSH and CDR2 LQKENI. The CDR3 spans 14 residues. Notes on the study in general: In several donors, approximately 5% of naive CD4 clonotypes appeared in common. Larger richness was generally estimated for naive than memory subsets.

Sequenced input: naive CD8+ T cells sorted from blood. This chain uses TRBV18 with TRBJ2-2; no firm D call. The clonotype comes from a man younger than 35 in good health. This CDR3 reads CASSPPGLTGELFF. The CDR3, as DNA: TGTGCCAGCTCACCACCGGGCTTAACCGGGGAGCTGTTTTTT.